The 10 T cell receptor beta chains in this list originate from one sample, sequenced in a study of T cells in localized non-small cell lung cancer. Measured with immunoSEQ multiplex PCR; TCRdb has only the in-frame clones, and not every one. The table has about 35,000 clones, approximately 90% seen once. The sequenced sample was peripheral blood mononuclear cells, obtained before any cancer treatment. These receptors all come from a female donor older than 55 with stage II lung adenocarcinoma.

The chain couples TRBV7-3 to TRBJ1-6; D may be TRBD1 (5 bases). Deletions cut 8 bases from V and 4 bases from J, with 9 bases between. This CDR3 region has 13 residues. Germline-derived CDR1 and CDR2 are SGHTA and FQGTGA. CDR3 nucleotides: TGTGCCAGCGCAGGGAGATATAATTCACCCCTCCACTTT. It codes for CASAGRYNSPLHF. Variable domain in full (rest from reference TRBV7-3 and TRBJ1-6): GAGVSQTPSNKVTEKGKYVELRCDPISGHTALYWYRQSLGQGPEFLIYFQGTGAADDSGLPNDRFFAVRPEGSVSTLKIQRTERGDSAVYLCASAGRYNSPLHFGNGTRLTVT.

CDR3 in DNA: TGTGCCAGCAGTATAGCCGGGACAGGGGCCGGGGAGCTGTTTTTT. Translating gives CASSIAGTGAGELFF. The V gene is TRBV6-1, the J gene TRBJ2-2; 10 nucleotides line up with TRBD1. J was trimmed by 6 bases and V by 5 bases; bases with no gene match: 6. The CDR3 extends over 15 amino acids. Per germline, CDR1 MNHNS and CDR2 SASEGT.

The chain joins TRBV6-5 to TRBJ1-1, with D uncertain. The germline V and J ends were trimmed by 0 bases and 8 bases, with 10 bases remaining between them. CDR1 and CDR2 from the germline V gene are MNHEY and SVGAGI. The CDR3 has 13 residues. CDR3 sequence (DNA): TGTGCCAGCAGTTACTCGATGGCTCTAGAAGCTTTCTTT. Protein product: CASSYSMALEAFF.

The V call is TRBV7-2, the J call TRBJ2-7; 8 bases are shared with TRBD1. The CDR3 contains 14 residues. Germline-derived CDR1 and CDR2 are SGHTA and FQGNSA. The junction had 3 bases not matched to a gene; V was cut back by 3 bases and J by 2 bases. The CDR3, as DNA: TGTGCCAGCAGCTTCCGGGACAGGACCTACGAGCAGTACTTC. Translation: CASSFRDRTYEQYF.

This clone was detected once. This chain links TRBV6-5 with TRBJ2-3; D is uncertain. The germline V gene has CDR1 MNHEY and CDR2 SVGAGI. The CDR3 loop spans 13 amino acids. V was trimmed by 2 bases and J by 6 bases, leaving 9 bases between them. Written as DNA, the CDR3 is TGTGCCAGCAGTTACCCCGGGTTGGATACGCAGTATTTT. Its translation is CASSYPGLDTQYF.

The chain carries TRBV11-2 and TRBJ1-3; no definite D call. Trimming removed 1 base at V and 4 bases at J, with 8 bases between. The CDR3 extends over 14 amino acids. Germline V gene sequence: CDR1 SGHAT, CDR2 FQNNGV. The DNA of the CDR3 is TGTGCCAGCAGCTTAGTAACACGGGGAAACACCATATATTTT. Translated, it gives CASSLVTRGNTIYF.

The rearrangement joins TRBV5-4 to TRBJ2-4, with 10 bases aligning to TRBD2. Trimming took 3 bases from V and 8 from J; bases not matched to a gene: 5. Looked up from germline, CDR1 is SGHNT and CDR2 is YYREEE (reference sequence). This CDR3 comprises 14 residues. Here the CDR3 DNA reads TGTGCCAGCAGCTGGATAGCGGGAGGTGACATTCAGTACTTC. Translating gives CASSWIAGGDIQYF.

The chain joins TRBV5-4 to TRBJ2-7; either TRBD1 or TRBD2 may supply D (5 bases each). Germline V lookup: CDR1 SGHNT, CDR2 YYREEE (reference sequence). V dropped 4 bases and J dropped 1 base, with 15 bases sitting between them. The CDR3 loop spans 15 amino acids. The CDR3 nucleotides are TGTGCCAGCAGCGGCCGGGACGTTCCATCCTACGAGCAGTACTTC. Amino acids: CASSGRDVPSYEQYF.

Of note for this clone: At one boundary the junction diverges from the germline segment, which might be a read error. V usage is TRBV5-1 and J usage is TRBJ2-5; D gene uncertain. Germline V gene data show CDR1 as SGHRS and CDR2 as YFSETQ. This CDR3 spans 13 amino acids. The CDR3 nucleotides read TGCGCCAGCAGCTTAACGGTCGAAGAGACCCCGTACTTC. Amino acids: CASSLTVEETPYF. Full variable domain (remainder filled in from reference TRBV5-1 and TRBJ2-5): KAGVTQTPRYLIKTRGQQVTLSCSPISGHRSVSWYQQTPGQGLQFLFEYFSETQRNKGNFPGRFSGRQFSNSRSEMNVSTLELGDSALYLCASSLTVEETPYFGPGTRLLVL.

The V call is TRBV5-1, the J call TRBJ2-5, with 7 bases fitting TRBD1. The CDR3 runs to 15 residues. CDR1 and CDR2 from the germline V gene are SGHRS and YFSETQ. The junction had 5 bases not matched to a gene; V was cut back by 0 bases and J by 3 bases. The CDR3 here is CASSLVGTAEETQYF. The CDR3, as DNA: TGCGCCAGCAGCTTGGTGGGGACAGCGGAAGAGACCCAGTACTTC.